This T cell receptor (beta chain) emerged from a study of blood T cell repertoires in COVID-19. At the level of the study: PBMCs, B-cell-depleted T cells, or T cells provided the cDNA or gDNA that made up the material.

CDR3 length equals 14 residues. Trimming shortened V by 3 bases and J by 4 bases, and 11 bases separated the two germline ends. The germline gives CDR1 SGHTS, CDR2 YDEGEE. Method: immunoSEQ multiplex PCR; TCRdb's copy keeps in-frame clones and lacks some. There are a few hundred thousand clones in the sample; about 89% occur only once, and about 3% lies in the top ten. The receptor was isolated from a young woman with COVID-19, enrolled during active disease. The sequenced sample consisted of peripheral blood. The V gene is TRBV5-8, the J gene TRBJ1-3, with D unclear. In nucleotides, the CDR3 is TGTGCCAGCAGCTCCTGGGGAGGCGGAAACACCATATATTTT. This codes for CASSSWGGGNTIYF.